This T cell receptor beta chain was recovered during a study of human T cells and chemical hapten exposure. Whole-study context: Among samples, TCR yields varied mainly because of small differences in pooled library volume.

General study findings and limits: Expanded TCR counts at PT1 went up together with patch test score, a positive correlation.

This clonotype was seen many times. The antigen is unknown. Time point in this sample: patch test 1, 2 weeks after DPC sensitization. Treatment indicated: therapeutic diphenylcyclopropenone sensitization with weekly scalp DPC. TCRdb re-analysed the RACE reads in MiXCR, keeping a single row per CDR3 protein. The data show 380,000 or so distinct CDR3 sequences, with 4.8% seen just once and 2% to 2.5% held by the top ten. Per germline, CDR1 SNHLY and CDR2 FYNNEI. V was clipped by 0 bases and J by 2 bases; unmatched bases: 7. CDR3 length: 16 amino acids. Here the sequenced sample was whole blood, taken in connection with sensitization to the hapten diphenylcyclopropenone (DPC). V usage is TRBV2 and J usage is TRBJ2-7, with 7 bases lining up with TRBD1. This clonotype originated in a woman aged 45 to 65 with alopecia areata. Some clones in this sample may be carry-over from other donors' samples. CDR3 DNA: TGTGCCAGCAGTGAAGCGCAGGGACAGCTGGCCTACGAGCAGTACTTC. Translating gives CASSEAQGQLAYEQYF.